A selection of T cell receptor beta chains follows, all from one sample in a study of blood T cells in healthy people across ages. TCRdb called the 5' RACE reads again in MiXCR, with one record for every CDR3 protein. The sample includes approximately 800,000 distinct CDR3 sequences, under 80% of them seen just once. The sequenced sample was blood. The receptor set was obtained from a man aged 25-40 years in good health. Each CDR3 is given with its conserved first and last residue. A D gene is named only where the DNA matches it firmly.

D	V	CDR3
-	TRBV5-1	CASSQAVAATNEKLFF
-	TRBV7-8	CASSGDGNSYGYTF
TRBD1	TRBV6-2/TRBV6-3	CASSSGQGGPYNEQYF
TRBD1	TRBV4-2	CASSRSTDRDNQPQHF
TRBD2	TRBV9	CASSHFGRTSTDTQYF
-	TRBV7-2	CASSPRQTSNQPQHF
-	TRBV7-2	CASSIEPQPNYGYTF
-	TRBV12-3/TRBV12-4	CASSSPGQYYGYTF
TRBD1	TRBV4-2	CASSQDGSGGARQETQYF
-	TRBV5-1	CASFLGGDGEQYF
-	TRBV7-2	CASSLKRGGGYTF
-	TRBV14	CASSQANEQFF
-	TRBV9	CASSEWNSGANVLTF
-	TRBV9	CASSVGGENIQYF
-	TRBV12-3/TRBV12-4	CASSRPGGKNEQYF
-	TRBV5-1	CASSLARDLRSTDTQYF
-	TRBV5-1	CASSLQLAGRSSYNEQFF
-	TRBV14	CASSQALTGGYTF
-	TRBV28	CASSPSGPDNEQYF
-	TRBV6-1	CASSEEGTYSYEQYF
TRBD1	TRBV9	CASSAHRGDYNEQFF
-	TRBV7-2	CASSLVSHSFPPQQYF
TRBD1	TRBV5-1	CASSSSTGGRTEAFF
TRBD2	TRBV6-8	CVSSQSSGGSYEQYF
-	TRBV15	CATSRDSSWNEQFF
TRBD1	TRBV5-1	CASSLAGQASSYEQYF
-	TRBV20-1	CSARDPVNTEAFF
-	TRBV7-2	CASSAIIAKNIQYF
-	TRBV12-3/TRBV12-4	CASITTERPPLALHF
-	TRBV28	CASSAGTRVYEQYF
-	TRBV4-3	CASSQDRDGGLRFF
-	TRBV10-3	CAISDSFEGPYNEQYF
TRBD2	TRBV20-1	CSASTSGARNEQFF
TRBD2	TRBV9	CASSRAGESYNEQFF
TRBD1	TRBV12-3/TRBV12-4	CASSPGGQGNQPQHF
-	TRBV29-1	CSVSSDRESGGSSYNEQFF
-	TRBV29-1	CSVAAGMNTEAFF
-	TRBV9	CASTPEGLSSYNSPLHF
-	TRBV3-1	CASGYRADYGYTF
-	TRBV4-1	CASSQVPTRGNEQFF
-	TRBV27	CASSLFGTGNSPLHF
-	TRBV6-2/TRBV6-3	CASSRPPSETQYF
-	TRBV13	CASSSTGPNPTDTQYF
TRBD2	TRBV4-3	CASSQGRGSQETQYF
-	TRBV7-9	CASSSGRGRKWQYF
-	TRBV12-3/TRBV12-4	CASSLYRNSNTGELFF
-	TRBV10-3	CAISQDRPNYGYTF
-	TRBV2	CASSESARYSNQPQHF
-	TRBV6-2/TRBV6-3	CASSYRLLASDTQYF
TRBD1	TRBV12-3/TRBV12-4	CASSPRGQGSDEQYF
-	TRBV29-1	CSVNRVGYDEQYF
-	TRBV28	CASTSSCGQYF
-	TRBV7-2	CASSLMDYEQYF
-	TRBV30	CAWSVRQPYEQYF
-	TRBV5-6	CASSLWGKEEQFF
TRBD1	TRBV29-1	CSVGDSDQETQYF
TRBD2	TRBV28	CASSSPSRAGPQETQYF